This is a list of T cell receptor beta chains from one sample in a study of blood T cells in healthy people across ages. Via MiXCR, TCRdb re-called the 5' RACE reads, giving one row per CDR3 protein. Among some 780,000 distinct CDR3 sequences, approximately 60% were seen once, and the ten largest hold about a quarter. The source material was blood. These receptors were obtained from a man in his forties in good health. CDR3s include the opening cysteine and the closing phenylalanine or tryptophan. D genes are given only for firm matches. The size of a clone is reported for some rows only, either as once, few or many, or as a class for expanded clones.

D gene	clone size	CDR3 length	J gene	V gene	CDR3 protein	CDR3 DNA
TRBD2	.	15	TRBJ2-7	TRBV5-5	CASSIKAGLTYEQYF	TGTGCTAGCAGCATAAAAGCGGGGCTCACCTACGAGCAGTACTTC
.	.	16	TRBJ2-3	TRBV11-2	CASSPPGGGVPYTQYF	TGTGCCAGCAGCCCACCGGGTGGCGGCGTTCCATATACGCAGTATTTT
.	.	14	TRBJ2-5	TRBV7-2	CASSSRVFQETQYF	TGTGCCAGCAGCTCCCGGGTCTTCCAAGAGACCCAGTACTTC
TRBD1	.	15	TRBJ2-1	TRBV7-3	CASSQNRGSTGEQFF	TGTGCCAGCAGCCAAAACAGGGGCTCCACGGGTGAGCAGTTCTTC
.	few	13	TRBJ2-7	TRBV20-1	CSAPDAGSYEQYF	TGCAGTGCCCCGGATGCAGGGAGCTACGAGCAGTACTTC
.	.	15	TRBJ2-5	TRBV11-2	CASSLDDGRAETQYF	TGTGCCAGCAGCTTGGACGACGGGAGAGCAGAGACCCAGTACTTC
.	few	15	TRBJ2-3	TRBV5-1	CASSLAPISTDTQYF	TGCGCCAGCAGCTTGGCACCCATTAGCACAGATACGCAGTATTTT
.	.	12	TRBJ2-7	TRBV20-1	CSVTGERAEQHF	TGCAGTGTTACCGGGGAGAGGGCCGAGCAGCACTTC
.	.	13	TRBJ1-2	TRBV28	CASRGNIGSGYTF	TGTGCCAGCAGGGGGAATATAGGGTCGGGCTACACCTTC
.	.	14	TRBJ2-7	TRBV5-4	CASSSGGAGYEQYF	TGTGCCAGCAGCTCCGGTGGGGCTGGCTACGAGCAGTACTTC
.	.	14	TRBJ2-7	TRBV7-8	CASSLREGTYEQYF	TGTGCCAGCAGCTTAAGGGAAGGGACCTACGAGCAGTACTTC
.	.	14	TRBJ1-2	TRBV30	CAWSVQLGGDGYTF	TGTGCCTGGAGTGTACAGCTCGGAGGGGATGGCTACACCTTC
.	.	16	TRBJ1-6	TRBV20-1	CSARDAGALGNSPLHF	TGCAGTGCTAGAGATGCGGGGGCGCTTGGGAATTCACCCCTCCACTTT
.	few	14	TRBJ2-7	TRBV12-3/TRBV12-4	CASSLRARRHEQYF	TGTGCCAGCAGTTTACGAGCCAGAAGACACGAGCAGTACTTC
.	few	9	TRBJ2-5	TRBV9	CASGGPPYF	TGTGCCAGCGGGGGGCCACCGTACTTC
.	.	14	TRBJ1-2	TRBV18	CASSLNRENYGYTF	TGTGCCAGCTCACTAAACAGGGAGAACTATGGCTACACCTTC
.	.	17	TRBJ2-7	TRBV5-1	CASSLAYRGRHSYEQYF	TGCGCCAGCAGCTTGGCGTATCGAGGTAGGCACTCCTACGAGCAGTACTTC
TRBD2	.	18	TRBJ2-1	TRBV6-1	CATTNRGTSGLSYNEQFF	TGTGCCACCACAAATCGTGGGACTAGCGGCCTCTCCTACAATGAGCAGTTCTTC
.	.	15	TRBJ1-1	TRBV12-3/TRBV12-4	CASSSHRAADGEAFF	TGTGCCAGCAGTTCGCACAGGGCCGCTGATGGCGAAGCTTTCTTT
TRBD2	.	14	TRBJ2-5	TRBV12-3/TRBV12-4	CASSFSGMGETQYF	TGTGCCAGCAGTTTTAGCGGGATGGGTGAGACCCAGTACTTC
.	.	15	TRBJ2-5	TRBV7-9	CASSLADRVLLKQYF	TGTGCCAGCAGCTTAGCGGATCGAGTGCTACTGAAGCAGTACTTC
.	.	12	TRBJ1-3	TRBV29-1	CSVADSGNTIYF	TGCAGCGTTGCAGACTCTGGAAACACCATATATTTT
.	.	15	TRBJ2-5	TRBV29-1	CSVEQGSSVYNEQYF	TGCAGCGTTGAGCAGGGGAGCTCCGTTTACAATGAGCAGTACTTC
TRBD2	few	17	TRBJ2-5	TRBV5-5	CASSLAVRSGRMETQYF	TGTGCCAGCAGCTTGGCGGTTCGGAGCGGGAGGATGGAGACCCAGTACTTC
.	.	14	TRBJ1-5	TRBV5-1	CASKVGLSNQPQHF	TGCGCCAGCAAGGTGGGACTTAGCAATCAGCCCCAGCATTTT
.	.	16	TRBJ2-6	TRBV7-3	CASSLSGVGGANVLTF	TGTGCCAGCAGCTTAAGTGGGGTGGGTGGGGCCAACGTCCTGACTTTC
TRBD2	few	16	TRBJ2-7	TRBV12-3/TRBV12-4	CASRPTGTSANNEQYF	TGTGCCAGCAGACCAACCGGGACTAGCGCCAACAATGAGCAGTACTTC
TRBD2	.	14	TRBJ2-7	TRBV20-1	CSALGLAGANEQYF	TGCAGTGCTTTGGGACTAGCGGGGGCTAACGAGCAGTACTTC
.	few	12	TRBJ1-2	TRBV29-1	CSAEQHNYGYTF	TGCAGCGCCGAACAGCACAACTATGGCTACACCTTC
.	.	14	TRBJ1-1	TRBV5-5	CASSFTGTRQEAFF	TGTGCCAGCAGCTTTACCGGGACCCGTCAGGAAGCTTTCTTT
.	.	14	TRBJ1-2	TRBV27	CASRGTGANYGYTF	TGTGCCAGCAGGGGTACGGGAGCTAACTATGGCTACACCTTC
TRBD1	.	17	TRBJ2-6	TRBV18	CASSPTTGNSGANVLTF	TGTGCCAGCTCACCAACGACAGGGAACTCTGGGGCCAACGTCCTGACTTTC
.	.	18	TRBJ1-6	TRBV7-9	CASSSQRWEGSYNSPLHF	TGTGCCAGCAGCTCTCAGCGTTGGGAGGGCTCCTATAATTCACCCCTCCACTTT
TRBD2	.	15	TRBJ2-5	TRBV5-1	CASSLASGEDNEQYF	TGCGCCAGCAGCTTGGCAAGCGGGGAGGACAATGAGCAGTACTTC
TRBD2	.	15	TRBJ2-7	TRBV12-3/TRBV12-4	CASSGTGGAYNEQYF	TGTGCCAGCAGCGGGACGGGGGGGGCCTACAATGAGCAGTACTTC
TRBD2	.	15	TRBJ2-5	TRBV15	CATSREGTIQETQYF	TGTGCCACCAGCAGAGAAGGGACTATTCAAGAGACCCAGTACTTC
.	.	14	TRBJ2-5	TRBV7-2	CASSFSLGLETQYF	TGTGCCAGCAGCTTCAGTCTTGGTCTGGAGACCCAGTACTTC
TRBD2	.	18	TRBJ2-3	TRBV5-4	CASSVGTSGGVFADTQYF	TGTGCCAGCAGCGTGGGGACTAGCGGGGGAGTTTTTGCAGATACGCAGTATTTT
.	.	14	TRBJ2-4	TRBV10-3	CAISDDAVKNIQYF	TGTGCCATCAGTGACGATGCGGTCAAAAACATTCAGTACTTC
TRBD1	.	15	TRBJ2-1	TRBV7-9	CASSSPNRGLHEQFF	TGTGCCAGCAGCTCACCGAACAGGGGGCTCCATGAGCAGTTCTTC
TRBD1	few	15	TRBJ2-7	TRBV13	CASSFNPQGAYEQYF	TGTGCCAGCAGCTTCAACCCCCAGGGGGCTTACGAGCAGTACTTC
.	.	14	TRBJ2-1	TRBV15	CATSREHSNNEQFF	TGTGCCACCAGCAGAGAGCACAGTAACAATGAGCAGTTCTTC
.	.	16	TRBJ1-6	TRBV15	CATSRETSSSNSPLHF	TGTGCCACCAGCAGAGAAACCTCCTCAAGCAATTCACCCCTCCACTTT
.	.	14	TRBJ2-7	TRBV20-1	CSAFRDIGSYEQYF	TGCAGTGCCTTCAGGGATATAGGCTCCTACGAGCAGTACTTC
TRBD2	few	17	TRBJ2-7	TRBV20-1	CSAVPYGGSGGSYEQYF	TGCAGTGCCGTCCCATACGGTGGTAGCGGGGGTTCCTACGAGCAGTACTTC
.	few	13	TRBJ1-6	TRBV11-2	CASSGGPNSPLHF	TGTGCCAGCAGCGGCGGTCCGAATTCACCCCTCCACTTT
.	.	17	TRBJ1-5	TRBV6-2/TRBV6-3	CASSSESGTSSNQPQHF	TGTGCCAGCAGCTCCGAATCCGGGACGTCCTCCAATCAGCCCCAGCATTTT
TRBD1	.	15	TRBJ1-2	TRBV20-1	CSARAGTGANYGYTF	TGCAGTGCTAGGGCCGGGACAGGGGCTAACTATGGCTACACCTTC
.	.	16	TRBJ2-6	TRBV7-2	CASSARVLSGANVLTF	TGTGCCAGCAGCGCGCGAGTACTCTCTGGGGCCAACGTCCTGACTTTC
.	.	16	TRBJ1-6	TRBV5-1	CASSLDPGMTNSPLHF	TGCGCCAGCAGCTTGGACCCAGGGATGACAAATTCACCCCTCCACTTT
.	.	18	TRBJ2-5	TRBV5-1	CASSPTVGGLMYQETQYF	TGCGCCAGCAGCCCGACGGTTGGCGGACTTATGTACCAAGAGACCCAGTACTTC
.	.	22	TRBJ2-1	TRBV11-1	CARTQLTARTSRAPSLYNEQFF	TGTGCCAGGACGCAGCTTACAGCTCGGACATCGCGTGCCCCTTCCCTCTACAATGAGCAGTTCTTC
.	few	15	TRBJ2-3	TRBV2	CASSELTFGADTQYF	TGTGCCAGCAGTGAGCTGACGTTTGGTGCAGATACGCAGTATTTT
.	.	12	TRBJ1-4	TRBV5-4	CASSEDEEKLFF	TGTGCCAGCAGCGAAGATGAGGAAAAACTGTTTTTT